This TCR beta chain was captured by sequencing in a study of T cells in Graves' hyperthyroidism and ophthalmopathy. Regions amplified from RNA transcripts were the TCR beta CDR3 regions. The study used the HTBI primer set for a first-round RT-PCR of the TCR CDR3. One entry per CDR3 protein results from TCRdb running MiXCR on the multiplex PCR reads. The table lists nearly 600,000 distinct CDR3 sequences, approximately 14% of them singletons. Germline V gene data show CDR1 as MNHEY and CDR2 as SMNVEV (reference sequence). Between the trimmed V and J ends, which lost 6 bases and 2 bases, there was a span of 17 bases. The CDR3 is 16 amino acids.

Material for sequencing was blood. The J gene is TRBJ2-1, the V gene TRBV27; TRBD2 might be the D (6 bases). This receptor was identified in a woman aged 30 to 39 with Graves' hyperthyroidism that later progressed to Graves' ophthalmopathy. CDR3 sequence reads: CASSPRRGYAYNEQFF. For the CDR3, the DNA is TGTGCCAGCAGCCCCCGTCGGGGGTATGCCTACAATGAGCAGTTCTTC.